This T cell receptor beta chain was recovered during a study of blood T cells in healthy people across ages. Germline CDR1 and CDR2: MNHEY and SVGEGT. The V and J ends lost 6 bases and 2 bases, in that order; junction bases with no gene match: 10. The CDR3 has 16 residues. Isolation of PBMCs gave at least 6 million cells per sample. A sample-barcoded 5' primer and a J-beta primer mix were used in a second PCR of roughly 7 to 11 cycles. Researchers report that a template-switch adaptor with 12 random nucleotides tagged each cDNA molecule. All samples gave at least 2.5 million CDR3-containing paired-end reads. TCRdb re-called the 5' RACE reads through MiXCR, storing one row per CDR3 protein. This sample has about 810,000 distinct CDR3 sequences, with about 36% found just once.

The sequencing input was blood. The receptor's source is a man younger than 30 in good health. The genes are TRBV6-2 or TRBV6-3 and TRBJ2-5; 9 positions match TRBD1. CDR3 in amino acids: CASRSWDRAQQETQYF. For the CDR3, the DNA is TGTGCCAGCAGATCATGGGACAGGGCCCAGCAAGAGACCCAGTACTTC.